These 8 T cell receptor beta chains share one sample of origin, sequenced in a study of blood T cells in healthy people across ages. A second 7 to 11 cycle PCR used barcoded and J-beta primers. TCRdb reprocessed the 5' RACE reads with MiXCR, giving one entry per CDR3 protein. Seen here are roughly 800,000 distinct CDR3 sequences, roughly 60% observed once, and the top ten hold around 22%. The source material was blood. Receptors originate from a man aged 30 to 45 in good health.

The chain uses TRBV27 and TRBJ2-6; 8 bases align to TRBD2. V shed 3 bases and J 0 bases; nucleotides not matched to a gene: 4. The CDR3 extends over 17 amino acids. The germline V gene encodes CDR1 MNHEY and CDR2 SMNVEV (reference sequence). The CDR3 loop reads CASSLYGGVSGANVLTF. The CDR3 nucleotides are TGTGCCAGCAGTTTGTACGGGGGGGTCTCTGGGGCCAACGTCCTGACTTTC.

The genes are TRBV10-3 and TRBJ2-3, with 12 bases aligning to TRBD2. The V segment lost 6 bases and the J segment 2 bases; nucleotides outside the gene matches: 6. Germline V CDR1 and CDR2: ENHRY, SYGVKD. The CDR3 sequence is 16 residues long. DNA of the CDR3: TGTGCCATCAGGCGTACTAGCGGGAGGACCACAGATACGCAGTATTTT. Amino acids: CAIRRTSGRTTDTQYF.

The chain uses TRBV20-1 and TRBJ2-5, with 7 bases identical to TRBD2. Trimming took 0 bases from V and 11 from J; bases not matched to a gene: 15. In germline, CDR1 is DFQATT, CDR2 SNEGSKA (reference sequence). The CDR3 runs to 15 residues. DNA of the CDR3: TGCAGTGCTAGAGATCTACGGGGGGTGGACAATGAGCAGTACTTC. It codes for CSARDLRGVDNEQYF.

The chain employs TRBV20-1 and TRBJ2-1; D is undetermined. Germline CDR1 is DFQATT and CDR2 is SNEGSKA (reference sequence). There are 12 residues in the CDR3. Trimming shortened V by 5 bases and J by 9 bases, and 14 bases separated the two germline ends. The CDR3 region is CSAPISQVEQFF. CDR3 sequence (DNA): TGCAGTGCTCCGATAAGCCAAGTTGAGCAGTTCTTC.

V usage is TRBV6-2 or TRBV6-3 and J usage is TRBJ2-1; the D gene is possibly TRBD2 (5 bases). Germline V gives CDR1 MNHEY, CDR2 SVGEGT. The CDR3 sequence is 14 residues long. Deletions cut 6 bases from V and 0 bases from J, with 9 bases between. The CDR3 bases are TGTGCCAGCAGCCTAGACTACTCCTACAATGAGCAGTTCTTC. It encodes CASSLDYSYNEQFF.

The rearrangement uses TRBV28 and TRBJ2-5, with D maybe TRBD2 (5 bases). CDR1 and CDR2 from the germline V gene are MDHEN and SYDVKM. The CDR3 sequence is 11 residues long. V was cut by 6 bases and J by 11 bases, with 13 bases left in between. CDR3 protein: CASRALGEQYF. For the CDR3, the DNA is TGTGCCAGCAGAGCCCTTGGGGAGCAGTACTTC.

The chain links TRBV29-1 to TRBJ2-7; tentatively, D is TRBD2 (6 bases). The length of the CDR3 is 13 residues. V was shortened by 2 bases and J by 5 bases, with 13 bases between the two germline ends. The germline V gene has CDR1 SQVTM and CDR2 ANQGSEA. CDR3 amino acids: CSVEREARHEQYF. The CDR3, as DNA: TGCAGCGTTGAAAGGGAGGCCCGCCACGAGCAGTACTTC.

J is TRBJ2-7 and V is TRBV29-1; possibly TRBD1 for D (5 bases). Germline V gives CDR1 SQVTM, CDR2 ANQGSEA. V lost 0 bases and J lost 5, with 14 bases in between. There are 14 residues in the CDR3. The DNA for the CDR3 is TGCAGCGTTGAAGATCCGCAGGGCCCCCACGAGCAGTACTTC. Translation: CSVEDPQGPHEQYF.